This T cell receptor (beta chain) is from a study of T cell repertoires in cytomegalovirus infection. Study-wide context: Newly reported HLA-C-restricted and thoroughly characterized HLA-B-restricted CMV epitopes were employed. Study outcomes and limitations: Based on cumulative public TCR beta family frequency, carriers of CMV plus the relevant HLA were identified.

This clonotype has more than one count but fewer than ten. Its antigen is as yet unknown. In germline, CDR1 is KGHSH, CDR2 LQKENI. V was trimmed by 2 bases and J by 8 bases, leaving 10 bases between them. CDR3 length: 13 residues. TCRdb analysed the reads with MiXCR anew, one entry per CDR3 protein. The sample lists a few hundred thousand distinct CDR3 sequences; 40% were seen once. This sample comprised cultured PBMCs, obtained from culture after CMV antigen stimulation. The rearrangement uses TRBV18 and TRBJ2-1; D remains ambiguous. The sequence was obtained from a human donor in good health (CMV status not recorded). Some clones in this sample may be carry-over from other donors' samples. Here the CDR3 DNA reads TGTGCCAGCTCACCAGAGGTAGCCGATGAGCAGTTCTTC. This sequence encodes CASSPEVADEQFF.